These 17 T cell receptor beta chains were all obtained from the same sample, sequenced in a study of cytomegalovirus exposure and HLA in healthy donors. Some clones are missing from TCRdb's copy, which holds only in-frame ones; the method was immunoSEQ multiplex PCR. The profile shows 120,000 or so clones, roughly nine tenths of them singletons. The specimen was PBMCs. Source of these receptors: a woman younger than 30 in good health and CMV-seronegative.

This chain links TRBV4-1 with TRBJ1-1; TRBD1 is a possible D gene (5 bases). The V end was cut by 0 bases, the J end by 4 bases, with 12 bases between. The CDR3 loop spans 15 amino acids. Germline V lookup: CDR1 MGHRA, CDR2 YSYEKL. This chain's CDR3 is CASSQEARRGTEAFF. The CDR3 DNA reads as TGCGCCAGCAGCCAAGAGGCCCGTAGGGGCACTGAAGCTTTCTTT.

The chain employs TRBV5-4 and TRBJ1-2; D may be TRBD1 (6 bases). In germline, CDR1 is SGHNT, CDR2 YYREEE (reference sequence). The CDR3 extends over 13 amino acids. Trimming pared 4 bases from V and 8 bases from J, leaving 15 bases between. CDR3 sequence (DNA): TGTGCCAGCAGCCCGGGACAAGAATACGGCTACACCTTC. It specifies CASSPGQEYGYTF.

As concerns this clone: The same CDR3 is also encoded by other DNA sequences in this sample. This sequence joins TRBV5-1 and TRBJ1-2, with D unresolved. The germline V gene has CDR1 SGHRS and CDR2 YFSETQ. There are 13 residues in the CDR3. The V and J ends lost 0 bases and 2 bases respectively, with 5 bases between them. CDR3 sequence: CASSLVQNYGYTF. The DNA for the CDR3 is TGCGCCAGCAGCTTGGTACAGAACTATGGCTACACCTTC.

The V gene is TRBV19, the J gene TRBJ1-2; no clear D. Trimming took 8 bases from V and 4 from J, leaving 20 bases between them. This CDR3 contains 15 residues. The germline V gene encodes CDR1 LNHDA and CDR2 SQIVND (reference sequence). The CDR3 DNA sequence: TGTGCCAGTCGCCCGGCCACCAAACGAGGCTATGGCTACACCTTC. It encodes CASRPATKRGYGYTF.

The chain couples TRBV12-1 to TRBJ2-1; TRBD2 reflects the table's D call only, with no check against the DNA. TRBV12-1 constitutes a pseudogene. This CDR3 is 15 amino acids long. DNA of the CDR3: TGTGCCAGCAGCCTTGGACTTCCATTCTACAATGAGCAGTTCTTC. Its protein is CASSLGLPFYNEQFF.

This chain connects TRBV13 to TRBJ1-1; possibly TRBD1 for D (6 bases). Looked up from germline, CDR1 is PRHDT and CDR2 is FYEKMQ (reference sequence). The CDR3 has 13 residues. Trimming left V 5 bases short and J 4 bases short, with 11 bases between. For the CDR3, the DNA is TGTGCCAGCAGCCACATCAGGGGCACTGAAGCTTTCTTT. It codes for CASSHIRGTEAFF.

This chain joins TRBV2 and TRBJ1-5, with 11 bases matching TRBD1. This CDR3 contains 14 residues. CDR1 and CDR2 from the germline V gene are SNHLY and FYNNEI. After removal of 6 bases from V and 4 bases from J, the junction contained 2 bases not matched to a gene. In DNA, the CDR3 is TGTGCCAGCAGAGGGACAGGGGGAAATCAGCCCCAGCATTTT. It codes for CASRGTGGNQPQHF.

V usage is TRBV18 and J usage is TRBJ2-7, with D tentatively TRBD1 (5 bases). The CDR3 is 16 amino acids. CDR1 and CDR2 from the germline V gene are KGHSH and LQKENI. Trimming stripped 2 bases from V and 4 bases from J, with 18 bases between. The CDR3 loop is CASSPGEGARNYEQYV. CDR3 sequence (DNA): TGTGCCAGCTCACCAGGCGAAGGGGCGCGGAATTACGAGCAGTACGTC.

This clone was seen once. The CDR3 nucleotides are TGTGCCAGCTCACCAGACAGGGGAGGGAACGAGCAGTACGTC. Its translation: CASSPDRGGNEQYV. The J gene is TRBJ2-7, the V gene TRBV18; perhaps TRBD1 as D (8 bases). Germline lookup yields CDR1 KGHSH and CDR2 LQKENI. V was clipped by 2 bases and J by 5 bases, with 13 bases between them. The CDR3 consists of 14 residues.

This sequence joins TRBV7-6 and TRBJ2-2, with TRBD1 matching over 7 bases. Germline CDR1 SGHVS, CDR2 FNYEAQ. V lost 5 bases, J lost 5 bases, and 8 bases stayed unmatched. CDR3 length: 15 residues. The CDR3 region is CASSEGRGLTGELFF. The CDR3 DNA follows: TGTGCCAGCAGCGAAGGAAGGGGGCTGACCGGGGAGCTGTTTTTT.

The V and J genes are TRBV4-1 and TRBJ2-1, with TRBD1 matching 10 bases. Germline assignment: CDR1 MGHRA and CDR2 YSYEKL. V shed 0 bases, J shed 10 bases, and the junction held 9 bases outside the gene matches. This CDR3 region has 16 residues. The CDR3 DNA is TGCGCCAGCAGCCAAGATCTTCCGACAGGGGGCTGGGAGCAGTTCTTC. Translation: CASSQDLPTGGWEQFF.

V usage is TRBV28 and J usage is TRBJ2-7; 10 bases are shared with TRBD2. The trim removed 4 bases at V and 5 bases at J, leaving 8 bases unmatched. Germline V CDR1 and CDR2: MDHEN, SYDVKM. The CDR3 runs to 15 residues. The CDR3 loop reads CASSSPSGRMNEQYF. DNA of the CDR3: TGTGCCAGCAGTTCCCCTAGCGGGAGAATGAACGAGCAGTACTTC. Drawing the rest from reference TRBV28 and TRBJ2-7, the complete variable domain is DVKVTQSSRYLVKRTGEKVFLECVQDMDHENMFWYRQDPGLGLRLIYFSYDVKMKEKGDIPEGYSVSREKKERFSLILESASTNQTSMYLCASSSPSGRMNEQYFGPGTRLTVT.

This chain uses TRBV4-1 with TRBJ1-1; D remains ambiguous. Germline assignment: CDR1 MGHRA and CDR2 YSYEKL. The CDR3 contains 17 residues. The V end lost 1 base, the J end lost 1 base, and 16 bases lay between the germline ends. CDR3 in amino acids: CASSQVSPSSPNTEAFF. The DNA for the CDR3 is TGCGCCAGCAGCCAAGTTTCCCCTAGCAGCCCGAACACTGAAGCTTTCTTT.

The chain has TRBV28 and TRBJ2-1; 8 bases match TRBD2. The CDR3 contains 12 residues. Trimming took 10 bases from V and 7 from J; bases not matched to a gene: 6. Germline V lookup: CDR1 MDHEN, CDR2 SYDVKM. This CDR3 is CAIWTGGNEQFF. CDR3 coding DNA: TGTGCCATTTGGACGGGGGGGAATGAGCAGTTCTTC.

In this sample, this clone turned up once. The chain has TRBV28 and TRBJ2-1; perhaps TRBD1 as D (5 bases). The CDR3 totals 12 residues. V was trimmed by 2 bases and J by 9 bases, leaving 8 bases between them. Germline values: CDR1 MDHEN, CDR2 SYDVKM. The CDR3 DNA sequence: TGTGCCAGCAGTTTAAACAGGATTGAGCAGTTCTTC. Its translation is CASSLNRIEQFF.

In DNA form, the CDR3 reads TGTGCCAGCAGCCAAGAGGCTAGCGGGGACCTCCAAGAGACCCAGTACTTC. It translates to CASSQEASGDLQETQYF. The chain couples TRBV14 to TRBJ2-5; the match to TRBD2 covers 9 bases. The CDR3 is made up of 17 amino acids. CDR1 SGHDN and CDR2 FVKESK come from the germline V gene. Trimming cost V 0 bases and J 1 base; bases outside gene matches: 6.

CDR3 in amino acids: CASSLLRNEQFF. CDR3 nucleotide sequence: TGTGCCAGCAGCCTACTCCGGAATGAGCAGTTCTTC. The rearrangement uses TRBV5-5 and TRBJ2-1, with D uncertain. Germline V lookup: CDR1 SGHKS, CDR2 YYEKEE (reference sequence). This CDR3 is built from 12 residues. V lost 4 bases and J 7 bases, leaving 9 bases between the germline ends.